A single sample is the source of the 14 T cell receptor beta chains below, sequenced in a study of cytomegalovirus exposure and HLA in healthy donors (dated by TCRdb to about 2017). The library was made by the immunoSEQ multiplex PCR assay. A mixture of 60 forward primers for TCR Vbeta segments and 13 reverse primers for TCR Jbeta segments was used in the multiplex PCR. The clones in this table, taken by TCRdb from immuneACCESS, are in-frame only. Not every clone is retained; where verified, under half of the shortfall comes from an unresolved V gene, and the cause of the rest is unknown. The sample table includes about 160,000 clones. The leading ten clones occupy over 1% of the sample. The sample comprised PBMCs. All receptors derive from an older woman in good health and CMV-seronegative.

The DNA of the CDR3 is TGTGCCAGCAGCTCGACAAATGAGCAGTTCTTC. Translated, it gives CASSSTNEQFF. This rearrangement joins TRBV7-3 to TRBJ2-1; no clear D. V lost 4 bases, J lost 7 bases, and 5 bases lay in between. This CDR3 has 11 residues. Germline V gives CDR1 SGHTA, CDR2 FQGTGA.

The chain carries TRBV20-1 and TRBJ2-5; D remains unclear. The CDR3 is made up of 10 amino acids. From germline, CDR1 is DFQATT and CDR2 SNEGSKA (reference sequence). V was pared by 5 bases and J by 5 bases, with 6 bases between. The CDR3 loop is CSAFGETQYF. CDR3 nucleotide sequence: TGCAGTGCTTTCGGGGAGACCCAGTACTTC.

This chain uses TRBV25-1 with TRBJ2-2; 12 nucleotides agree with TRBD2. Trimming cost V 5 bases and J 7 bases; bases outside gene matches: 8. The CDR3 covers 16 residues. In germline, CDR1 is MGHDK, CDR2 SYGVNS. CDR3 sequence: CASSRRELAGGGELFF. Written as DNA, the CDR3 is TGTGCCAGCAGTAGGAGGGAACTAGCGGGAGGCGGGGAGCTGTTTTTT.

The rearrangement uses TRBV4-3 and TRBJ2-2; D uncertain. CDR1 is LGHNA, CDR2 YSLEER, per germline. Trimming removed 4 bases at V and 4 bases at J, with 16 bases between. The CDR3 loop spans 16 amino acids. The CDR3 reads CASSLSVGLSTGELFF. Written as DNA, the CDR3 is TGCGCCAGCAGCCTATCGGTGGGCCTAAGCACCGGGGAGCTGTTTTTT.

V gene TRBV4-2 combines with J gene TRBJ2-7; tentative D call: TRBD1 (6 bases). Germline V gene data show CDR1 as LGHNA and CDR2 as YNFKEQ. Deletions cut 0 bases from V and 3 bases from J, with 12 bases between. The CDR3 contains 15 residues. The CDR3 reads CASSQEVNRDYEQYF. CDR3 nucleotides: TGTGCCAGCAGCCAAGAGGTGAACAGGGACTACGAGCAGTACTTC.

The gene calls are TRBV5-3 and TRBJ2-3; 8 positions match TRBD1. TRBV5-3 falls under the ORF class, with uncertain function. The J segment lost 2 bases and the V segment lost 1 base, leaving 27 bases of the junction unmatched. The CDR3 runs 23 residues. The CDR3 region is CARSLCPGGQQEGMSFNTDTQYF. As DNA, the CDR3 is TGTGCCAGAAGCTTGTGTCCAGGGGGCCAGCAAGAGGGAATGTCATTCAACACAGATACGCAGTATTTT.

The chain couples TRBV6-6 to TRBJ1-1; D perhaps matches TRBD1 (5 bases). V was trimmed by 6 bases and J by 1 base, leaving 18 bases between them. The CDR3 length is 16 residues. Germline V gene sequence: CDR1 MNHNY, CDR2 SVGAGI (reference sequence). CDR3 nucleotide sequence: TGTGCCAGCAGGCCCCAAGGGAGGACAAGGAACACTGAAGCTTTCTTT. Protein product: CASRPQGRTRNTEAFF.

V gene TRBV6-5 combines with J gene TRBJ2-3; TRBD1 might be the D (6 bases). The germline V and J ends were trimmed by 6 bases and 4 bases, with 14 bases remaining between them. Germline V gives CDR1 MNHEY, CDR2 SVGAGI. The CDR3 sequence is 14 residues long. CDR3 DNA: TGTGCCAGCAGCTGGACAGATTTCCCAGATACGCAGTATTTT. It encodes CASSWTDFPDTQYF.

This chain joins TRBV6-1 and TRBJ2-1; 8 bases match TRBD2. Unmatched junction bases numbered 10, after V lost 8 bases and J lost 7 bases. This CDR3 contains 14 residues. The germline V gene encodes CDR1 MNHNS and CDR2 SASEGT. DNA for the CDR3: TGTGCCAGCTTTCGGGCGGGGGGTGAGAATGAGCAGTTCTTC. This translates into CASFRAGGENEQFF.

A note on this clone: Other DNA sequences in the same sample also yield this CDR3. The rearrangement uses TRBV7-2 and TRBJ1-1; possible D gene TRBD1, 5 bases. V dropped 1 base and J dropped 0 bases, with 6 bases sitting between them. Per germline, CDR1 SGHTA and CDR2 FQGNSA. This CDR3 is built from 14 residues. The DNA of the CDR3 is TGTGCCAGCAGCTTAGGACAGTTGAACACTGAAGCTTTCTTT. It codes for CASSLGQLNTEAFF.

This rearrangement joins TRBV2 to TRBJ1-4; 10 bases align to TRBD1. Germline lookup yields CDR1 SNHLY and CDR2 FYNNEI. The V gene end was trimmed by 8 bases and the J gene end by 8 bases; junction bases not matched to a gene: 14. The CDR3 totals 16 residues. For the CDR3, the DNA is TGTGCCAGCCTATTCCGGGGGGGACAGGGGAACGAAAAACTGTTTTTT. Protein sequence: CASLFRGGQGNEKLFF.

This CDR3 reads CATSRDAGGPIYEQYF. Written as DNA, the CDR3 is TGTGCCACCAGCAGAGATGCGGGGGGACCAATCTACGAGCAGTACTTC. The gene calls are TRBV15 and TRBJ2-7; 8 bases are shared with TRBD2. Trimming at V came to 0 bases and at J to 3 bases, leaving 7 bases not matched to a gene. The CDR3 loop spans 16 amino acids. Germline CDR1 and CDR2: LNHNV and YYDKDF (reference sequence).

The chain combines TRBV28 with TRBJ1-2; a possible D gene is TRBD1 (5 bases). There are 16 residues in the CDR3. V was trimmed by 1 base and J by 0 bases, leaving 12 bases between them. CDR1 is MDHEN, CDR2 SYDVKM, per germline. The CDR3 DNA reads TGTGCCAGCAGTTTATATGGAGGGGCCCCTAACTATGGCTACACCTTC. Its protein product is CASSLYGGAPNYGYTF.

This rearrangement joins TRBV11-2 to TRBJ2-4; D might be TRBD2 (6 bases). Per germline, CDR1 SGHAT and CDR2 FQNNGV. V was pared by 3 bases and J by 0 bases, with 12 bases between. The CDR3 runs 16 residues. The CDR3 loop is CASSFSGRIAKNIQYF. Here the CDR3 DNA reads TGTGCCAGCAGCTTTAGCGGACGAATAGCCAAAAACATTCAGTACTTC.